This is a list of T cell receptor beta chains from one sample in a study of blood T cell repertoires in COVID-19. Data came from immunoSEQ multiplex PCR; TCRdb stores just in-frame clones and leaves some out. The data show about 49,000 clones, more than 85% seen once. Material for sequencing was peripheral blood. The source is a man aged 40-50 years with active COVID-19. Each CDR3 is given with its conserved first and last residue. The D gene is left open where the match is weak. Some rows have no size entry. The others give once, few or many, or a class for an expanded clone.

length: 14
J: TRBJ2-7
D: .
V: TRBV30
size: .
DNA: TGTGCCTGGAGTGTAAGGGCGGGAACTCGCGAGCAGTACTTC
CDR3: CAWSVRAGTREQYF

length: 13
J: TRBJ2-7
D: TRBD2
V: TRBV19
size: .
DNA: TGTGCCAGTAGTACTCCGGGAGGGATCGAGCAGTACTTC
CDR3: CASSTPGGIEQYF

length: 15
J: TRBJ2-1
D: TRBD2
V: TRBV6-2/TRBV6-3
size: .
DNA: TGTGCCAGCAGTTACGGGGGCGGGAGGATAGATGAGCAGTTCTTC
CDR3: CASSYGGGRIDEQFF

length: 15
J: TRBJ2-3
D: .
V: TRBV18
size: .
DNA: TGTGCCAGCTCACCAGCCGGGGGTGGTGGAGATACGCAGTATTTT
CDR3: CASSPAGGGGDTQYF

length: 15
J: TRBJ2-1
D: TRBD2
V: TRBV3-1/TRBV3-2
size: .
DNA: TGTGCCAGCAGCCAAGAGGGCGGGAGGGGTATTGAGCAGTTCTTC
CDR3: CASSQEGGRGIEQFF

length: 11
J: TRBJ2-7
D: .
V: TRBV18
size: .
DNA: TGTGCCAGCTCACGGGAGTACGAGCAGTACTTC
CDR3: CASSREYEQYF

length: 16
J: TRBJ2-2
D: .
V: TRBV5-1
size: .
DNA: TGCGCCAGCAGCCCGTGGGGGACTTCTGTCACCGGGGAGCTGTTTTTT
CDR3: CASSPWGTSVTGELFF

length: 15
J: TRBJ1-1
D: .
V: TRBV4-1
size: .
DNA: TGCGCCAGCAGCCAAGATGCAGGGCCCAACACTGAAGCTTTCTTT
CDR3: CASSQDAGPNTEAFF

length: 13
J: TRBJ2-5
D: .
V: TRBV7-3
size: .
DNA: TGTGCCAGCAGCTCCAATTCGAGAGAGACCCAGTACTTC
CDR3: CASSSNSRETQYF

length: 15
J: TRBJ2-1
D: TRBD2
V: TRBV5-1
size: .
DNA: TGCGCCAGCGGCGCTAGCGGGAGCACCTACAATGAGCAGTTCTTC
CDR3: CASGASGSTYNEQFF

length: 15
J: TRBJ2-1
D: .
V: TRBV18
size: .
DNA: TGTGCCAGCTCACCAACCCGAGGCTCCTACAATGAGCAGTTCTTC
CDR3: CASSPTRGSYNEQFF

length: 13
J: TRBJ2-1
D: .
V: TRBV24-1
size: .
DNA: TGTGCCACCAGTGATTTGAGGAGCGGAGAGCAGTTCTTC
CDR3: CATSDLRSGEQFF

length: 13
J: TRBJ2-5
D: TRBD2
V: TRBV5-4
size: .
DNA: TGTGCCTCCGGGGGGGTAGCGAAAGAGACCCAGTACTTC
CDR3: CASGGVAKETQYF

length: 14
J: TRBJ2-1
D: TRBD2
V: TRBV20-1
size: .
DNA: TGCAGTGCTAGTTCTGGGACTACTGCAAATGAGCAGTTCTTC
CDR3: CSASSGTTANEQFF

length: 14
J: TRBJ2-1
D: TRBD2
V: TRBV30
size: .
DNA: TGTGCCTGGAGTTCTGGGACTAGTGCCGATGAGCAGTTCTTC
CDR3: CAWSSGTSADEQFF

length: 16
J: TRBJ2-7
D: TRBD2
V: TRBV5-5
size: .
DNA: TGTGCCAGCAGCTTGAGAGAGGCGGGAGCCTCCTACGAGCAGTACTTC
CDR3: CASSLREAGASYEQYF

length: 12
J: TRBJ2-7
D: .
V: TRBV18
size: .
DNA: TGTGCCAGCTCCCCGTCGGGGGACGAGCAGTACTTC
CDR3: CASSPSGDEQYF

length: 15
J: TRBJ1-3
D: .
V: TRBV3-1/TRBV3-2
size: .
DNA: TGTGCCAGCAGCCAACCAGGGAATCCTGGAAACACCATATATTTT
CDR3: CASSQPGNPGNTIYF

length: 16
J: TRBJ1-3
D: TRBD1
V: TRBV5-1
size: .
DNA: TGCGCCAGCAGCTTGGGGACAGGGGTCTCTGGAAACACCATATATTTT
CDR3: CASSLGTGVSGNTIYF

length: 17
J: TRBJ2-1
D: TRBD2
V: TRBV10-1
size: .
DNA: TGCGCCAGCAGTGAGAGGTTAGCGGGAGGGTCCTACAATGAGCAGTTCTTC
CDR3: CASSERLAGGSYNEQFF

length: 14
J: TRBJ1-1
D: .
V: TRBV7-8
size: .
DNA: TGTGCCAGCAGCCCAAGTCGGTCTAACACTGAAGCTTTCTTT
CDR3: CASSPSRSNTEAFF

length: 13
J: TRBJ2-7
D: .
V: TRBV19
size: .
DNA: TGTGCCAGTAGTATGGGGCTAACGGTCGAGCAGTACTTC
CDR3: CASSMGLTVEQYF

length: 13
J: TRBJ2-1
D: .
V: TRBV3-1/TRBV3-2
size: .
DNA: TGTGCCAGTCATACGGGGGATATGGATGAGCAGTTCTTC
CDR3: CASHTGDMDEQFF

length: 15
J: TRBJ1-4
D: .
V: TRBV25-1
size: .
DNA: TGTGCCAGCAGCGCCGGGGTCGCCTACATTGAAAAACTGTTTTTT
CDR3: CASSAGVAYIEKLFF

length: 16
J: TRBJ2-1
D: TRBD2
V: TRBV7-9
size: .
DNA: TGTGCCAGCAGCTCCTCTAGCGGGAGGAGGTACAATGAGCAGTTCTTC
CDR3: CASSSSSGRRYNEQFF

length: 15
J: TRBJ2-5
D: TRBD1
V: TRBV11-2
size: .
DNA: TGTGCCAGTACGGACAGGACAGGGGGCGGGGAGACCCAGTACTTC
CDR3: CASTDRTGGGETQYF

length: 16
J: TRBJ2-1
D: TRBD2
V: TRBV24-1
size: .
DNA: TGTGCCACGGGAGGGCCGGGACTAGCGGGAAGGAATGAGCAGTTCTTC
CDR3: CATGGPGLAGRNEQFF

length: 15
J: TRBJ1-5
D: .
V: TRBV28
size: .
DNA: TGTGCCAGCAGACTCCGAGGAGGGGGGGCCAGAACCCAGCATTTT
CDR3: CASRLRGGGARTQHF

length: 16
J: TRBJ1-2
D: .
V: TRBV18
size: once
DNA: TGTGCCAGCTCACCCCTACCGTCGGCTCGCGGCGATGGCTACACCTTC
CDR3: CASSPLPSARGDGYTF

length: 15
J: TRBJ2-1
D: TRBD2
V: TRBV29-1
size: .
DNA: TGCAGCGTGTCTAGCGGGACAAGGGGGTTTAGTGAGCAGTTCTTC
CDR3: CSVSSGTRGFSEQFF

length: 15
J: TRBJ1-2
D: TRBD1
V: TRBV10-1
size: .
DNA: TGCGCCAGCAAAATGGAACCGGGACAGCTTTATGGCTACACCTTC
CDR3: CASKMEPGQLYGYTF

length: 18
J: TRBJ1-3
D: .
V: TRBV2
size: .
DNA: TGTGCCAGCAAAAGTTTTGGGCAGGGCTACCAATCTGGAAACACCATATATTTT
CDR3: CASKSFGQGYQSGNTIYF

length: 15
J: TRBJ1-4
D: TRBD1
V: TRBV9
size: once
DNA: TGTGCCAGCAGCCCAAAACGGGACAGGGATGAAAAACTGTTTTTT
CDR3: CASSPKRDRDEKLFF

length: 16
J: TRBJ1-2
D: TRBD1
V: TRBV5-6
size: .
DNA: TGTGCCAGCAGCCCGACCCCGGACAGGGGGGGCTATGGCTACACCTTC
CDR3: CASSPTPDRGGYGYTF

length: 15
J: TRBJ2-3
D: TRBD2
V: TRBV18
size: .
DNA: TGTGCCAGCTCACCACCGGGCGGGAGAGGGAATACGCAGTATTTT
CDR3: CASSPPGGRGNTQYF

length: 16
J: TRBJ2-1
D: TRBD1
V: TRBV5-4
size: .
DNA: TGTGCCAGCAGCTTGCCCCGGGACAGGGGGTTAGATGAGCAGTTCTTC
CDR3: CASSLPRDRGLDEQFF

length: 13
J: TRBJ2-7
D: TRBD2
V: TRBV30
size: .
DNA: TGTGCCTGGAGTCGAGCGGGGAAAAACGAGCAGTACTTC
CDR3: CAWSRAGKNEQYF

length: 15
J: TRBJ2-1
D: .
V: TRBV7-3
size: .
DNA: TGTGCCAGCAGCTTCATCGGGGGTGTAGGGAATGAGCAGTTCTTC
CDR3: CASSFIGGVGNEQFF

length: 16
J: TRBJ2-1
D: TRBD2
V: TRBV24-1
size: .
DNA: TGTGCCACCAGCCGGGCCCTAGCGGGAATCTACAATGAGCAGTTCTTC
CDR3: CATSRALAGIYNEQFF

length: 13
J: TRBJ2-1
D: TRBD2
V: TRBV2
size: .
DNA: TGTGCCAGTAAGCGGGAGCCTTACAATGAGCAGTTCTTC
CDR3: CASKREPYNEQFF

length: 18
J: TRBJ2-4
D: TRBD1
V: TRBV11-2
size: few
DNA: TGTGCCAGCAGCTTAGACAGGGGGAGAACCTCAGCCAAAAACATTCAGTACTTC
CDR3: CASSLDRGRTSAKNIQYF

length: 12
J: TRBJ1-1
D: .
V: TRBV7-9
size: .
DNA: TGTGCCAGCAGCTTAGGGCCCACCCAAGCTTTCTTT
CDR3: CASSLGPTQAFF

length: 12
J: TRBJ2-2
D: .
V: TRBV9
size: .
DNA: TGTGCCAGCGGGAGTTGGACCGGGGAGCTGTTTTTT
CDR3: CASGSWTGELFF

length: 17
J: TRBJ2-7
D: TRBD2
V: TRBV11-2
size: .
DNA: TGTGCCAGCAGCTTGATGGGTGGGGGACTAGCTGTAAACGAGCAGTACTTC
CDR3: CASSLMGGGLAVNEQYF

length: 16
J: TRBJ2-6
D: .
V: TRBV4-2
size: .
DNA: TGTGCCAGCAGCCAAGATGGAGGGACTGGGGCCAACGTCCTGACTTTC
CDR3: CASSQDGGTGANVLTF

length: 18
J: TRBJ1-2
D: .
V: TRBV7-2
size: .
DNA: TGTGCCAGCATGCCGACCCCCTACGCGGGCCAGGCTCCCTATGGCTACACCTTC
CDR3: CASMPTPYAGQAPYGYTF

length: 16
J: TRBJ2-1
D: TRBD2
V: TRBV19
size: .
DNA: TGTGCCAGTAGTCCGGGACTAGCGGTGTCCTACAATGAGCAGTTCTTC
CDR3: CASSPGLAVSYNEQFF

length: 11
J: TRBJ2-7
D: .
V: TRBV20-1
size: .
DNA: TGCAGTGGGCAACAGAACTACGAGCAGTACTTC
CDR3: CSGQQNYEQYF

length: 14
J: TRBJ2-3
D: .
V: TRBV27
size: once
DNA: TGTGCCAGCAGTTTATCCCTCTTCGGGGATACGCAGTATTTT
CDR3: CASSLSLFGDTQYF

length: 17
J: TRBJ2-1
D: TRBD2
V: TRBV5-1
size: .
DNA: TGCGCCAGCAGCCTAATCGCGCTTAGCGGGACCTACAATGAGCAGTTCTTC
CDR3: CASSLIALSGTYNEQFF

length: 15
J: TRBJ2-1
D: .
V: TRBV11-3
size: .
DNA: TGTGCCAGCAGCCCTAGGCGGGGTACCTACAATGAGCAGTTCTTC
CDR3: CASSPRRGTYNEQFF

length: 15
J: TRBJ2-1
D: TRBD2
V: TRBV27
size: once
DNA: TGTGCCAGCAGTTTGAGCGGGAGTGCCTACAATGAGCAGTTCTTC
CDR3: CASSLSGSAYNEQFF

length: 13
J: TRBJ2-1
D: TRBD1
V: TRBV12-3/TRBV12-4
size: .
DNA: TGTGCCAGCAGGGACAGGGGATTCAATGAGCAGTTCTTC
CDR3: CASRDRGFNEQFF

length: 16
J: TRBJ2-7
D: TRBD1
V: TRBV14
size: .
DNA: TGTGCCAGCAGCCGCCTCGGGGACAGGGGGGACTACGAGCAGTACTTC
CDR3: CASSRLGDRGDYEQYF